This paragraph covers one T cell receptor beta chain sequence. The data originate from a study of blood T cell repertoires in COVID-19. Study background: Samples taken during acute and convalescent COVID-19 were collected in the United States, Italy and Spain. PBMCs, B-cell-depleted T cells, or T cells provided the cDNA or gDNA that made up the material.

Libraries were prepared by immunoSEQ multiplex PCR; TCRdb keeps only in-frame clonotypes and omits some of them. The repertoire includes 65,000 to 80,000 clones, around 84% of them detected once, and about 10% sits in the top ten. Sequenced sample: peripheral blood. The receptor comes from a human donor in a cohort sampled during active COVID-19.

CDR3 sequence reads: CASSADRNQPQHF. In DNA, the CDR3 is TGTGCCAGCAGCGCTGACAGGAATCAGCCCCAGCATTTT. The chain combines TRBV5-6 with TRBJ1-5, with D possibly TRBD1 on 6 matching bases. V was pared by 4 bases and J by 4 bases, with 9 bases between. Germline CDR1 and CDR2: SGHDT and YYEEEE. CDR3 length: 13 amino acids.